This paragraph covers one T cell receptor (beta chain) sequence. Its cognate antigen is unknown. The CDR3 loop spans 14 amino acids. Trimming cost V 8 bases and J 2 bases; bases outside gene matches: 6. Germline CDR1 SEHNR, CDR2 FQNEAQ (reference sequence). This specimen comes from a study of T cell responses to AZD1222 COVID-19 vaccine. General study points: Nearly half of spike-specific TCRs reportedly go after variant regions that carry no mutations.

Method: immunoSEQ multiplex PCR; TCRdb's copy keeps in-frame clones and lacks some. The top ten clones hold about 3.5% of a sample with 190,000 or so clones, approximately 90% of them seen once. The sequencing here drew on peripheral blood, taken 28 days after the second AZD1222 dose. This chain connects TRBV7-9 to TRBJ2-1; TRBD2 aligns across 7 bases. The TCR originated in an adult who received the AZD1222 COVID-19 vaccine. CDR3: CASQASGAYNEQFF. CDR3 DNA: TGTGCCAGCCAGGCTAGCGGCGCCTACAATGAGCAGTTCTTC. Full variable domain (remainder filled in from reference TRBV7-9 and TRBJ2-1): DTGVSQNPRHKITKRGQNVTFRCDPISEHNRLYWYRQTLGQGPEFLTYFQNEAQLEKSRLLSDRFSAERPKGSFSTLEIQRTEQGDSAMYLCASQASGAYNEQFFGPGTRLTVL.